The rows below give T cell receptor beta chains drawn from one sample of a study of control samples from healthy donors and cancer patients. Assay used: immunoSEQ multiplex PCR; TCRdb lists only in-frame clones, some missing. The sample has over 100,000 clones; roughly 90% are singletons. Sequenced input: blood. Receptor source: a man between 40 and 49 years old in good health. Each CDR3 is given with its conserved first and last residue. The D gene is left open where the match is weak. Size tells how often a clone was seen (once, few, many) or the class of an expanded clone, and some rows leave it out.

abundance: NA; j_gene: TRBJ1-4; v_gene: TRBV5-1; len: 15; d_gene: NA; CDR3nt: TGCGCCAGCAGCCGAGACAGTTCAACTAATGAAAAACTGTTTTTT; CDR3aa: CASSRDSSTNEKLFF
abundance: NA; j_gene: TRBJ2-7; v_gene: TRBV12-3/TRBV12-4; len: 11; d_gene: NA; CDR3nt: TGTGCCAGCAGTTTTGGTTACGAGCAGTACTTC; CDR3aa: CASSFGYEQYF
abundance: few; j_gene: TRBJ1-3; v_gene: TRBV25-1; len: 14; d_gene: NA; CDR3nt: TGTGCCAGCAGACTTACAGGGCAAGGAAACACCATATATTTT; CDR3aa: CASRLTGQGNTIYF
abundance: NA; j_gene: TRBJ1-4; v_gene: TRBV28; len: 15; d_gene: TRBD1; CDR3nt: TGTGCCAGCAGTGATGTACGGACAGGGGGTGAAAAACTGTTTTTT; CDR3aa: CASSDVRTGGEKLFF
abundance: NA; j_gene: TRBJ2-1; v_gene: TRBV6-5; len: 14; d_gene: NA; CDR3nt: TGTGCCAGCAGTTATATCTCCGATAAGCATGAGCAGTTCTTC; CDR3aa: CASSYISDKHEQFF
abundance: NA; j_gene: TRBJ1-4; v_gene: TRBV5-1; len: 15; d_gene: TRBD1; CDR3nt: TGCGCCAGCAGCTTAACAGGGGCAACTAATGAAAAACTGTTTTTT; CDR3aa: CASSLTGATNEKLFF
abundance: NA; j_gene: TRBJ2-7; v_gene: TRBV5-1; len: 11; d_gene: NA; CDR3nt: TGCGCCAGCAGGCACTCCTACGAGCAGTACTTC; CDR3aa: CASRHSYEQYF
abundance: NA; j_gene: TRBJ1-4; v_gene: TRBV27; len: 20; d_gene: TRBD1; CDR3nt: TGTGCCAGCAGCTTACAAGCCCCGGGACAGGGGGCGCGAGGCAGAGAAAAACTGTTTTTT; CDR3aa: CASSLQAPGQGARGREKLFF
abundance: NA; j_gene: TRBJ1-3; v_gene: TRBV7-9; len: 19; d_gene: TRBD1; CDR3nt: TGTGCCAGCAGCCTGGGACAGGGCGCGTCGTTTAGGTCTGGAAACACCATATATTTT; CDR3aa: CASSLGQGASFRSGNTIYF
abundance: NA; j_gene: TRBJ1-4; v_gene: TRBV6-5; len: 13; d_gene: NA; CDR3nt: TGTGTCACCCGGGGCCCGGCTAATGAAAAACTGTTTTTT; CDR3aa: CVTRGPANEKLFF
abundance: NA; j_gene: TRBJ1-6; v_gene: TRBV6-5; len: 16; d_gene: NA; CDR3nt: TGTGCCAGCAGTTACGTTAGACTTGGGAAGCCAAATAAGCTCCACTTT; CDR3aa: CASSYVRLGKPNKLHF
abundance: NA; j_gene: TRBJ1-1; v_gene: TRBV19; len: 13; d_gene: NA; CDR3nt: TGTGCCAGTAGTATAGTTAGGGGAGCTGAAGCTTTCTTT; CDR3aa: CASSIVRGAEAFF
abundance: NA; j_gene: TRBJ2-5; v_gene: TRBV7-8; len: 14; d_gene: NA; CDR3nt: TGTGCCACGATTCCGGGACCAAAACAAGAGACCCAGTACTTC; CDR3aa: CATIPGPKQETQYF
abundance: NA; j_gene: TRBJ2-7; v_gene: TRBV3-1/TRBV3-2; len: 14; d_gene: NA; CDR3nt: TGTGCCAGCAGCCCTTATGGCGGATTCTACGAGCAGTACTTC; CDR3aa: CASSPYGGFYEQYF
abundance: NA; j_gene: TRBJ1-1; v_gene: TRBV2; len: 13; d_gene: NA; CDR3nt: TGTGCCAGCTGGGAGACAGTGAACACTGAAGCTTTCTTT; CDR3aa: CASWETVNTEAFF
abundance: NA; j_gene: TRBJ2-5; v_gene: TRBV7-9; len: 13; d_gene: NA; CDR3nt: TGTGCCAGCAGCTTAGTCAGGGAAGAGACCCAGTACTTC; CDR3aa: CASSLVREETQYF
abundance: NA; j_gene: TRBJ2-5; v_gene: TRBV5-1; len: 12; d_gene: NA; CDR3nt: TGCGCCAGCAGCTCCCCGCAAGAGACCCAGTACTTC; CDR3aa: CASSSPQETQYF
abundance: NA; j_gene: TRBJ2-1; v_gene: TRBV28; len: 14; d_gene: NA; CDR3nt: TGTGCCAGCAATCCGGTCCCGCGCCCACATGAGCAGTTCTTC; CDR3aa: CASNPVPRPHEQFF
abundance: NA; j_gene: TRBJ2-7; v_gene: TRBV10-2; len: 12; d_gene: NA; CDR3nt: TGCGCCACCCTGGAAGGGGGCTACGAGCAGTACTTC; CDR3aa: CATLEGGYEQYF
abundance: NA; j_gene: TRBJ2-1; v_gene: TRBV7-9; len: 14; d_gene: TRBD2; CDR3nt: TGTGCCAGCAGCTTCGGCGGGGGGGCATGGGAGCAGTTCTTC; CDR3aa: CASSFGGGAWEQFF
abundance: NA; j_gene: TRBJ2-1; v_gene: TRBV23-1; len: 14; d_gene: NA; CDR3nt: TGCGCCAGCTCTTCTCTAGGCTCCTACAATGAGCAGTTCTTC; CDR3aa: CASSSLGSYNEQFF
abundance: NA; j_gene: TRBJ1-5; v_gene: TRBV19; len: 13; d_gene: NA; CDR3nt: TGTGCCAGTAGTTGGAGAGACAATCAGCCCCAGCATTTT; CDR3aa: CASSWRDNQPQHF
abundance: NA; j_gene: TRBJ2-5; v_gene: TRBV15; len: 13; d_gene: NA; CDR3nt: TGTGCCACCAGACGGATGTTAACGGAGACCCAGTACTTC; CDR3aa: CATRRMLTETQYF
abundance: NA; j_gene: TRBJ2-3; v_gene: TRBV15; len: 13; d_gene: NA; CDR3nt: TGTGCCACCAGCAGAGTTCCCACAAATACGCAGTATTTT; CDR3aa: CATSRVPTNTQYF
abundance: NA; j_gene: TRBJ1-2; v_gene: TRBV25-1; len: 18; d_gene: TRBD1; CDR3nt: TGTGCCAGCAGTGGCAGACCACTTCCGGGACAGGGCCTCTATGGCTACACCTTC; CDR3aa: CASSGRPLPGQGLYGYTF
abundance: NA; j_gene: TRBJ1-3; v_gene: TRBV5-1; len: 18; d_gene: NA; CDR3nt: TGCGCCAGCAGCTTGGGGCTTCCCGGGACGGTAGAAGGAAACACCATATATTTT; CDR3aa: CASSLGLPGTVEGNTIYF
abundance: NA; j_gene: TRBJ2-5; v_gene: TRBV11-2; len: 15; d_gene: TRBD2; CDR3nt: TGTGCCAGCAGCTTAGGCGGACTAGCCCAAGAGACCCAGTACTTC; CDR3aa: CASSLGGLAQETQYF
abundance: NA; j_gene: TRBJ1-1; v_gene: TRBV6-5; len: 15; d_gene: TRBD1; CDR3nt: TGTGCCAGTCATCCCGGGACAGGGCTTAACACTGAAGCTTTCTTT; CDR3aa: CASHPGTGLNTEAFF
abundance: NA; j_gene: TRBJ1-1; v_gene: TRBV2; len: 13; d_gene: NA; CDR3nt: TGTGCCAGCACCGAAAATGGCGGCCCGGAAGCTTTCTTT; CDR3aa: CASTENGGPEAFF
abundance: few; j_gene: TRBJ1-5; v_gene: TRBV30; len: 17; d_gene: TRBD1; CDR3nt: TGTGCCTGGAGTGTCGGGACAGCCCGTCGGTGGGGTCAGCCCCAGCATTTT; CDR3aa: CAWSVGTARRWGQPQHF
abundance: NA; j_gene: TRBJ1-3; v_gene: TRBV9; len: 16; d_gene: TRBD1; CDR3nt: TGTGCCAGCAGCGACTTGACCGGGACAGGGGTGGACACCATATATTTT; CDR3aa: CASSDLTGTGVDTIYF
abundance: NA; j_gene: TRBJ2-2; v_gene: TRBV19; len: 14; d_gene: NA; CDR3nt: TGTGCCAGTACCGCCGGCGGGGTACCCGGGGAGCTGTTTTTT; CDR3aa: CASTAGGVPGELFF
abundance: few; j_gene: TRBJ2-1; v_gene: TRBV27; len: 13; d_gene: TRBD2; CDR3nt: TGTGCCAGTGGACTAGCGGGGCCCAATGAGCAGTTCTTC; CDR3aa: CASGLAGPNEQFF